The clone carrying this T cell receptor beta chain was recorded many times. The antigen is unknown. Trimming took off 3 bases at V and 3 bases at J, with 9 bases between the two ends. CDR3 length equals 13 residues. Per the germline V gene, CDR1 is MDHEN and CDR2 is SYDVKM. This sample was included in a study of molecular identifiers for immune sequencing clone quantification. Findings and limits, study-wide: Barcode-sharing identical TCR molecules could underestimate highly expanded clone sizes.

Bulk libraries came from a prior protocol with listed TCR primers. TCRdb redid the calling of the PCR reads with MiXCR, one entry per CDR3 protein. The table includes some 680,000 distinct CDR3 sequences, about 25% detected once. Naive CD8 T cells, phenotype CD8+CD4-CCR7+CD45RA+, were sorted. The sequenced sample consisted of naive CD8+ T cells from blood, with Jurkat cell RNA spiked in. Subset noted: FACS-sorted CD8+CD4-CCR7+CD45RA+ naive T cells. The receptor's source is a human donor in good health. Some libraries in this study had Jurkat cell RNA spiked in. The chain has TRBV28 and TRBJ2-7; tentative D call: TRBD2 (5 bases). CDR3: CASSLLRVYEQYF. The DNA for the CDR3 is TGTGCCAGCAGTTTGTTGAGGGTCTACGAGCAGTACTTC.